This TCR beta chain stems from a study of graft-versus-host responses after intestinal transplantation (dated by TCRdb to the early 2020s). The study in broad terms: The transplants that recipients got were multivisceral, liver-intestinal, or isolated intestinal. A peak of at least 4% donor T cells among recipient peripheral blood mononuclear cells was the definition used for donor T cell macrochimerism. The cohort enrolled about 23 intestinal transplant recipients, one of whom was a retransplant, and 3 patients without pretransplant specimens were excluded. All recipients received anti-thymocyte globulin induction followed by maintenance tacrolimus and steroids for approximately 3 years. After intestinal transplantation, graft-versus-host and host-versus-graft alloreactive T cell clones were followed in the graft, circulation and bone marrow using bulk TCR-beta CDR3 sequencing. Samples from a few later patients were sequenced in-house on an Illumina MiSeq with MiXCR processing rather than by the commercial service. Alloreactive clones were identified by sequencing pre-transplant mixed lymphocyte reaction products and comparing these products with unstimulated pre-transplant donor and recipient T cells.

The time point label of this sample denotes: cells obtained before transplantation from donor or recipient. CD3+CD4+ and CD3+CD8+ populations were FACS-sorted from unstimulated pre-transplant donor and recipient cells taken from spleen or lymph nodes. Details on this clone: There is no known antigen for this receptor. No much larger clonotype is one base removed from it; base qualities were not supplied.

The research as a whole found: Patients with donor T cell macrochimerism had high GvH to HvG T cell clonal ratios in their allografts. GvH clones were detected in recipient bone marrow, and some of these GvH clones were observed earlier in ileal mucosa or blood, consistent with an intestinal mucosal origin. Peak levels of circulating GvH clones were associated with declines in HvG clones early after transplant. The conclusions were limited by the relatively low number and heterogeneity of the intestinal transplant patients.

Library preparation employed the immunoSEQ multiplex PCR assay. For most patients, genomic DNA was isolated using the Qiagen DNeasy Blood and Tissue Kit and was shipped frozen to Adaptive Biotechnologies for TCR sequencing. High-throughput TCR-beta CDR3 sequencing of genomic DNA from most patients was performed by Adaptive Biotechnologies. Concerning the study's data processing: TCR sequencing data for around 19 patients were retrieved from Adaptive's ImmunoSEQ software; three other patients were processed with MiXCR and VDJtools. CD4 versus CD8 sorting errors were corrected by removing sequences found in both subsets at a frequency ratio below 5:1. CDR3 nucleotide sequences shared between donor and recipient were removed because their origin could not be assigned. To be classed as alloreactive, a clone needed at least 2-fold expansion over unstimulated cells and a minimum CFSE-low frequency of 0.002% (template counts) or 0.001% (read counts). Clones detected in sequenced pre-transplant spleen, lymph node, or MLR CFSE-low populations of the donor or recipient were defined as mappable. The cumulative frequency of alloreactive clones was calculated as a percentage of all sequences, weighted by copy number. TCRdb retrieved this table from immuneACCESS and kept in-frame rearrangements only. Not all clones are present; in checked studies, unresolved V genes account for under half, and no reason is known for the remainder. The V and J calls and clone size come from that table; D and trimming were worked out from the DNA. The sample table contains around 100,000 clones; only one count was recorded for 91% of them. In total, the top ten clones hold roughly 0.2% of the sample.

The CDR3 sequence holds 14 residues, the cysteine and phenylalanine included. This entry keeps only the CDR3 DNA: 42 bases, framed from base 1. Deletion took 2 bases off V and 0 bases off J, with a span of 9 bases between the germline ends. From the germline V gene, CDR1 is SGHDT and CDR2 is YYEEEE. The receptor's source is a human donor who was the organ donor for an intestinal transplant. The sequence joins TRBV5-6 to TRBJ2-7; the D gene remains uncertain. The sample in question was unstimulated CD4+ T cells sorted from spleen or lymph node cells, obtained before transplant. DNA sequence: TGTGCCAGCAGCTTCCGGCGGTACTCCTACGAGCAGTACTTC. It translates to CASSFRRYSYEQYF. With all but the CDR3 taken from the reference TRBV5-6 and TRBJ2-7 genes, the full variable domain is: DAGVTQSPTHLIKTRGQQVTLRCSPKSGHDTVSWYQQALGQGPQFIFQYYEEEERQRGNFPDRFSGHQFPNYSSELNVNALLLGDSALYLCASSFRRYSYEQYFGPGTRLTVT.